This T cell receptor beta chain was retrieved from a study of identical twins. The CDR3 runs 16 residues. Germline V gene data show CDR1 as SGDLS and CDR2 as YYNGEE. V gave up 0 bases and J gave up 1 base, with 13 bases separating them. One entry per CDR3 protein results from TCRdb running MiXCR on the 5' RACE reads. The table records some 710,000 distinct CDR3 sequences, over 5% of them present only once. In its sample, this clonotype was seen many times. The TCR comes from a man aged 18 to 30 in good health. Sample: naive T cells sorted from blood. The chain combines TRBV9 with TRBJ1-1; D possibly corresponds to TRBD1 (5 bases). CDR3 sequence: CASSVDNRRGNTEAFF. For the CDR3, the DNA is TGTGCCAGCAGCGTAGATAACAGGCGGGGGAACACTGAAGCTTTCTTT.